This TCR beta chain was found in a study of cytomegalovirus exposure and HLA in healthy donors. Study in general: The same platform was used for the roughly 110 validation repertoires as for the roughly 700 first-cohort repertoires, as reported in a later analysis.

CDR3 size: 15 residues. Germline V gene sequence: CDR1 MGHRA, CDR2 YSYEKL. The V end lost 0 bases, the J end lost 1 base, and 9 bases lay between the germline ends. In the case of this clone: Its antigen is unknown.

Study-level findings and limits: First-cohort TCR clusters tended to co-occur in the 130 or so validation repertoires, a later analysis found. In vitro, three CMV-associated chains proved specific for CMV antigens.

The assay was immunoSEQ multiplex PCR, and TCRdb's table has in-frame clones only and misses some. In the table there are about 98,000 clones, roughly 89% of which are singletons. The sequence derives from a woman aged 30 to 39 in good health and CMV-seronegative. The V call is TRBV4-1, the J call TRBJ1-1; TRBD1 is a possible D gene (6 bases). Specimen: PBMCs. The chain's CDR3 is CASSQDPGANTEAFF. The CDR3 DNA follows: TGCGCCAGCAGCCAAGATCCAGGGGCGAACACTGAAGCTTTCTTT.